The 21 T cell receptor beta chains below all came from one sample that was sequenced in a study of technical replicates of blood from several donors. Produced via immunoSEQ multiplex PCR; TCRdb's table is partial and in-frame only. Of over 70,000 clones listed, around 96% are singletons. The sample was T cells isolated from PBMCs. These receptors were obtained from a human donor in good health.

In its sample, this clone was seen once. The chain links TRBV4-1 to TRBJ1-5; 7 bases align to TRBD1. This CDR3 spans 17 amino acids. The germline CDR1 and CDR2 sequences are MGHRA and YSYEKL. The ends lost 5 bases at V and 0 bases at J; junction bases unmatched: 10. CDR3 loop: CASSREINRGSNQPQHF. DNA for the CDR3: TGCGCCAGCAGCAGGGAAATAAACAGGGGTAGCAATCAGCCCCAGCATTTT.

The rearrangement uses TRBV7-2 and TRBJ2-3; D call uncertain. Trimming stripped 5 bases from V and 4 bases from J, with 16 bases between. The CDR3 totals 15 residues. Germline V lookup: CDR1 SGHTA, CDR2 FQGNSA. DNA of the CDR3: TGTGCCAGCAGCAGGCTAAGTTATAGCCCAGATACGCAGTATTTT. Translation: CASSRLSYSPDTQYF.

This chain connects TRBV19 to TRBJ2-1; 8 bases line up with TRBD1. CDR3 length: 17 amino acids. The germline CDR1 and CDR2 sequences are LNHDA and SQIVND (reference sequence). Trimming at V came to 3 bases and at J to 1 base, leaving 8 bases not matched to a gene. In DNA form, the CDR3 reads TGTGCCAGTAGTATCCCTTGGACAGGGAGTTCCTACAATGAGCAGTTCTTC. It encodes CASSIPWTGSSYNEQFF.

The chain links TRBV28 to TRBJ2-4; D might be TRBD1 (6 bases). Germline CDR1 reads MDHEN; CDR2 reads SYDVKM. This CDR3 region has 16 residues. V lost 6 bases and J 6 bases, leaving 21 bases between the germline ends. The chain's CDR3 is CASRVRQGNIRNIQYF. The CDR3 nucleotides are TGTGCCAGCAGGGTACGTCAGGGGAATATTCGAAACATTCAGTACTTC.

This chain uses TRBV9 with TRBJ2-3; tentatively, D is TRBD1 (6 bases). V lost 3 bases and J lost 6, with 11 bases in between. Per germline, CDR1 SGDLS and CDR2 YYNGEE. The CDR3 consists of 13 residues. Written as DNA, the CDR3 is TGTGCCAGCAGCGCCCTTAGGGGGGATACGCAGTATTTT. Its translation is CASSALRGDTQYF.

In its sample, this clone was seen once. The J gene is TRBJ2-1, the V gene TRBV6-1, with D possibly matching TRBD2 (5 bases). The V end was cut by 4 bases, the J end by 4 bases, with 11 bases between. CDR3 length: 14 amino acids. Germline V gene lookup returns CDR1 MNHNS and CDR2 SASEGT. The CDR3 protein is CASSASGQYNEQFF. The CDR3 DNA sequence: TGTGCCAGCAGTGCCAGCGGCCAATACAATGAGCAGTTCTTC.

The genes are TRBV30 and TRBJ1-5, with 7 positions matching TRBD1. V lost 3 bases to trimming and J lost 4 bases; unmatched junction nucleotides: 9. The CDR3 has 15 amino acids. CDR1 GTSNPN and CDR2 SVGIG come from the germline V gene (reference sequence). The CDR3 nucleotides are TGTGCCTGGAGAAGGGGTGCAGGGGGAAATCAGCCCCAGCATTTT. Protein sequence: CAWRRGAGGNQPQHF.

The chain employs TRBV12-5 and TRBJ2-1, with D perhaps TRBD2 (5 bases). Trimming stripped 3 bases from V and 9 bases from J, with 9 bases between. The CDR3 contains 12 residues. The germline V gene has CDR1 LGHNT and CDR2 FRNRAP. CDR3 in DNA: TGTGCTAGTGGTTTCGCTAGCACTGAGCAGTTCTTC. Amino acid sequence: CASGFASTEQFF. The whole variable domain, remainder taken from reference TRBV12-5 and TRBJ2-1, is DARVTQTPRHKVTEMGQEVTMRCQPILGHNTVFWYRQTMMQGLELLAYFRNRAPLDDSGMPKDRFSAEMPDATLATLKIQPSEPRDSAVYFCASGFASTEQFFGPGTRLTVL.

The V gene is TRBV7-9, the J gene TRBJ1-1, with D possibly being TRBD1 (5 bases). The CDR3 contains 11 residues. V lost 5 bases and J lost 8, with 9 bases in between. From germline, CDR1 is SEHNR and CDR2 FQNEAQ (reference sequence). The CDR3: CASSGAREAFF. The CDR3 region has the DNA TGTGCCAGCAGCGGGGCGAGAGAAGCTTTCTTT.

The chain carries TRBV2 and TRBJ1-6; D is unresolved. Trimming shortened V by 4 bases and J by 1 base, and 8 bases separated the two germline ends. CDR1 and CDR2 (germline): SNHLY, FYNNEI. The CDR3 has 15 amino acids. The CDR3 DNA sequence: TGTGCCAGCAGTGGCGATTTTTCCTATAATTCACCCCTCCACTTT. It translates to CASSGDFSYNSPLHF.

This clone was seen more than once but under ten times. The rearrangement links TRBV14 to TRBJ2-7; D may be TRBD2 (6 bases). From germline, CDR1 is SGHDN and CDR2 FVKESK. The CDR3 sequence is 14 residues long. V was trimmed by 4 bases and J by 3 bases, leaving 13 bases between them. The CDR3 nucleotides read TGTGCCAGCAGCCCCCGGGACTCAGGCTACGAGCAGTACTTC. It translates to CASSPRDSGYEQYF.

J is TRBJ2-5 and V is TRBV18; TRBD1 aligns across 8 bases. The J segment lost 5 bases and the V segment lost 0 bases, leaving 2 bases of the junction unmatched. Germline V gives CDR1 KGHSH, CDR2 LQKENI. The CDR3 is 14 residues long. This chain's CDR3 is CASSPPDRVETQYF. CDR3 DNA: TGTGCCAGCTCACCACCGGACAGGGTTGAGACCCAGTACTTC.

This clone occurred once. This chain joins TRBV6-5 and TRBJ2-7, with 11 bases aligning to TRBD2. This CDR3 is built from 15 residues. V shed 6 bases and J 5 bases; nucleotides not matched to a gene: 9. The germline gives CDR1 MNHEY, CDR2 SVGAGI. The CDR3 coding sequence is TGTGCCAGCAGGGAAACTAGCGGGAGTTTCGACGAGCAGTACTTC. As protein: CASRETSGSFDEQYF.

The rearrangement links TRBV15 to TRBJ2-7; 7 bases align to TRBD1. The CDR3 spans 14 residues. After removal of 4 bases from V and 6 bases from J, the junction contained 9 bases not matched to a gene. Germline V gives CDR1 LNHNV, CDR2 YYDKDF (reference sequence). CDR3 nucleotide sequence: TGTGCCACCAGCATCAGGGGGTTGACATCCGAGCAGTACTTC. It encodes CATSIRGLTSEQYF.

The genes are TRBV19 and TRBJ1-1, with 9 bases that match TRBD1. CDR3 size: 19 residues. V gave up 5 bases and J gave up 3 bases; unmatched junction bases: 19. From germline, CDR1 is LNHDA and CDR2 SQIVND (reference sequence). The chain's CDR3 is CASSPTPRAGTGIHTEAFF. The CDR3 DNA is TGTGCCAGTAGTCCAACTCCTCGGGCCGGGACAGGGATACACACTGAAGCTTTCTTT.

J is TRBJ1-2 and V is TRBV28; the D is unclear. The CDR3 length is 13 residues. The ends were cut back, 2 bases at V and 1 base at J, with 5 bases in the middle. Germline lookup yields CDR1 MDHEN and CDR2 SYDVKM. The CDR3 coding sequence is TGTGCCAGCAGTTTAACAGATAACTATGGCTACACCTTC. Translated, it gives CASSLTDNYGYTF.

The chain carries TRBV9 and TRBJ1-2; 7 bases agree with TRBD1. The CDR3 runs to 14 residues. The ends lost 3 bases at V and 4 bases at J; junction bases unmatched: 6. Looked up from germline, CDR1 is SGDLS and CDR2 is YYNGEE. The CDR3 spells CASSADRVGYGYTF. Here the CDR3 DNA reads TGTGCCAGCAGCGCCGACAGGGTTGGCTATGGCTACACCTTC.

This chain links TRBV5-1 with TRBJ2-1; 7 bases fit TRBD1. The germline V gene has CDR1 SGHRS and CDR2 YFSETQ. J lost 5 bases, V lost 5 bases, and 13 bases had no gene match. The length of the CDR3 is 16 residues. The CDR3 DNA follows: TGCGCCAGCAGGCGTAGGGACACGGGGACAGACAATGAGCAGTTCTTC. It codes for CASRRRDTGTDNEQFF.

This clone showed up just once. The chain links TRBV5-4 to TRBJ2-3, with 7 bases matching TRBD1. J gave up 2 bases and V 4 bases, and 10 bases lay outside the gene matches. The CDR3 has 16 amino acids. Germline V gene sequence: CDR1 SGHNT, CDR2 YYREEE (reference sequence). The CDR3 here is CASSGSTGNPTDTQYF. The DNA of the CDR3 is TGTGCCAGCAGCGGGTCGACAGGGAATCCCACAGATACGCAGTATTTT.

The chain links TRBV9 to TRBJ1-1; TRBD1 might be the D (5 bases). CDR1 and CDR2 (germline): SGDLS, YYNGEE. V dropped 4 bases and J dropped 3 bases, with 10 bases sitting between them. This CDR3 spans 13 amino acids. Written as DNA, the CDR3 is TGTGCCAGCAGCCCCGGACAAGACACTGAAGCTTTCTTT. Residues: CASSPGQDTEAFF. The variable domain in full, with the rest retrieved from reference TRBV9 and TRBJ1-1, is DSGVTQTPKHLITATGQRVTLRCSPRSGDLSVYWYQQSLDQGLQFLIQYYNGEERAKGNILERFSAQQFPDLHSELNLSSLELGDSALYFCASSPGQDTEAFFGQGTRLTVV.

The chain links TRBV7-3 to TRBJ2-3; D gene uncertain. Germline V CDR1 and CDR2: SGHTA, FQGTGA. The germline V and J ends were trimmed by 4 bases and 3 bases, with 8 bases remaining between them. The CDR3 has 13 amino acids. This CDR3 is CASSSTRTDTQYF. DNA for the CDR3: TGTGCCAGCAGCTCGACACGGACAGATACGCAGTATTTT.